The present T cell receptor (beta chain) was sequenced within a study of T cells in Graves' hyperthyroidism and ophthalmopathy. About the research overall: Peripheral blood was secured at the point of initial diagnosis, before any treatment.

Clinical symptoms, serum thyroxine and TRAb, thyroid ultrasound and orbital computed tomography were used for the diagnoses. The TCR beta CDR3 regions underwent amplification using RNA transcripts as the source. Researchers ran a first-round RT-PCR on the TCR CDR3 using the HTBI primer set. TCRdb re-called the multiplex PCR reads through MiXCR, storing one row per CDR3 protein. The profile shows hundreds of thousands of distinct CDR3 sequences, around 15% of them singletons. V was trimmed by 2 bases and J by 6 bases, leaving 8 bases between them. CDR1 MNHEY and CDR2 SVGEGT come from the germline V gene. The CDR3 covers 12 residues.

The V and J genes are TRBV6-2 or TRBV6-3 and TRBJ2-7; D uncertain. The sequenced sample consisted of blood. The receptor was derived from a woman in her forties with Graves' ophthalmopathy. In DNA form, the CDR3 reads TGTGCCAGCAGTTACCCCGCACCCGAGCAGTACTTC. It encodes CASSYPAPEQYF.